The 4 T cell receptor beta chains in this list originate from one sample, sequenced in a study of technical replicates of blood from a handful of donors. Clones were read by immunoSEQ multiplex PCR, and TCRdb kept only the in-frame ones, dropping some. The sample carries around 58,000 clones, approximately 86% recorded once. Sequencing was performed on PBMCs. The origin of the receptors is a human donor in good health. Some clones in this sample may be carry-over from other donors' samples.

This clone was picked up a small number of times. The chain's CDR3 is CASSFTGGTEAFF. CDR3 nucleotides: TGTGCCAGCAGCTTCACAGGGGGCACTGAAGCTTTCTTT. V gene TRBV13 combines with J gene TRBJ1-1; TRBD1 matches at 8 bases. The CDR3 runs to 13 residues. Per the germline V gene, CDR1 is PRHDT and CDR2 is FYEKMQ (reference sequence). Losses at the gene ends were 3 bases for V and 4 bases for J; bases not matched to a gene: 1.

The chain employs TRBV4-1 and TRBJ1-6, with D hard to call. The CDR3 has 16 amino acids. V lost 6 bases and J lost 0, with 12 bases in between. Germline V lookup: CDR1 MGHRA, CDR2 YSYEKL. This CDR3 is CASRDIQSSYNSPLHF. CDR3 coding DNA: TGCGCCAGCAGAGACATTCAGAGCTCCTATAATTCACCCCTCCACTTT.

The V and J genes are TRBV5-1 and TRBJ1-1; 9 nucleotides align to TRBD1. Per germline, CDR1 SGHRS and CDR2 YFSETQ. The CDR3 totals 15 residues. The junction had 5 bases not matched to a gene; V was cut back by 4 bases and J by 1 base. This CDR3 reads CASSPLQGANTEAFF. Written as DNA, the CDR3 is TGCGCCAGCAGCCCATTACAGGGGGCGAACACTGAAGCTTTCTTT.

J is TRBJ2-5 and V is TRBV4-2, with TRBD2 matching over 11 bases. Trimming cost V 4 bases and J 6 bases; bases outside gene matches: 7. The CDR3 loop spans 15 amino acids. The V gene's germline CDR1 is LGHNA and CDR2 YNFKEQ. CDR3 region: CASSPDSGGVKTQYF. The CDR3 bases are TGTGCCAGCAGCCCTGATAGCGGGGGGGTGAAGACCCAGTACTTC.